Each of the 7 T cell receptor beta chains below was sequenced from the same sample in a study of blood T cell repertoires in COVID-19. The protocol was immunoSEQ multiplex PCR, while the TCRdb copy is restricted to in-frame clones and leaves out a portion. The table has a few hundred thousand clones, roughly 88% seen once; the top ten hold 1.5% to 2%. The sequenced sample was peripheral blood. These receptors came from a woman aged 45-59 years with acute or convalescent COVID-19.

In DNA, the CDR3 is TGTGCCAGCAGCCGGACTAGCGGGAGGGATGCTACGCAGTATTTT. Translating gives CASSRTSGRDATQYF. The chain combines TRBV9 with TRBJ2-3, with TRBD2 matching 15 bases. The CDR3 contains 15 residues. Germline lookup yields CDR1 SGDLS and CDR2 YYNGEE. V was clipped by 4 bases and J by 8 bases; unmatched bases: 5.

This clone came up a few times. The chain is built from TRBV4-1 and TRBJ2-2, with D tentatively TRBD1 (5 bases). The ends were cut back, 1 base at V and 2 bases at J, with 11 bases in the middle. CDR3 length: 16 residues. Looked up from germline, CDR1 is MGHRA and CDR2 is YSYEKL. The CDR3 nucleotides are TGCGCCAGCAGCCAAGCCAGGGTAGGCAACACCGGGGAGCTGTTTTTT. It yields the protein CASSQARVGNTGELFF.

The CDR3 DNA follows: TGTGCCAGCAGTTTGACTAGCGGGAGTTCGACAGATACGCAGTATTTT. It codes for CASSLTSGSSTDTQYF. This sequence joins TRBV6-2 or TRBV6-3 and TRBJ2-3; TRBD2 matches at 12 bases. Germline-derived CDR1 and CDR2 are MNHEY and SVGEGT. The CDR3 is 16 amino acids. V lost 4 bases to trimming and J lost 3 bases; unmatched junction nucleotides: 5.

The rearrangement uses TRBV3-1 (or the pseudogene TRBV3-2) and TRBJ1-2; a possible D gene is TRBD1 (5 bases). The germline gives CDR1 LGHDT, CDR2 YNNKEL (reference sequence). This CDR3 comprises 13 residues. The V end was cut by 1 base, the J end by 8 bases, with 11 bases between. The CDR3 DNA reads TGTGCCAGCAGCCAAGTCGACAGTCGAGGCTACACCTTC. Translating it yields CASSQVDSRGYTF.

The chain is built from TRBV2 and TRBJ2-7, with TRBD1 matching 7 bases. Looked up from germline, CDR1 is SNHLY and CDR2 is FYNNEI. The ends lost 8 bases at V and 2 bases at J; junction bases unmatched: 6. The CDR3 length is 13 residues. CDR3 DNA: TGTGCCAGCGAAGGGACAGAAGCCTACGAGCAGTACTTC. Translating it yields CASEGTEAYEQYF. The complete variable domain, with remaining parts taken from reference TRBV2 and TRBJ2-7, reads EPEVTQTPSHQVTQMGQEVILRCVPISNHLYFYWYRQILGQKVEFLVSFYNNEISEKSEIFDDQFSVERPDGSNFTLKIRSTKLEDSAMYFCASEGTEAYEQYFGPGTRLTVT.

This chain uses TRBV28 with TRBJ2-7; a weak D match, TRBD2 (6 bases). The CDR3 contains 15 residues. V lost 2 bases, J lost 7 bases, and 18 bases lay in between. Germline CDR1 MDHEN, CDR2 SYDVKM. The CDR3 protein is CASSLPGAGPTEQYF. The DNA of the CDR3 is TGTGCCAGCAGTTTACCGGGAGCTGGCCCTACGGAGCAGTACTTC.

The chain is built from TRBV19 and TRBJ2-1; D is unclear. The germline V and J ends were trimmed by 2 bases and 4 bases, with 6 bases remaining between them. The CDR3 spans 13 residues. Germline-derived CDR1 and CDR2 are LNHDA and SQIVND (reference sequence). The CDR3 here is CASSISRYNEQFF. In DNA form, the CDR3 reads TGTGCCAGTAGTATAAGCAGGTACAATGAGCAGTTCTTC.